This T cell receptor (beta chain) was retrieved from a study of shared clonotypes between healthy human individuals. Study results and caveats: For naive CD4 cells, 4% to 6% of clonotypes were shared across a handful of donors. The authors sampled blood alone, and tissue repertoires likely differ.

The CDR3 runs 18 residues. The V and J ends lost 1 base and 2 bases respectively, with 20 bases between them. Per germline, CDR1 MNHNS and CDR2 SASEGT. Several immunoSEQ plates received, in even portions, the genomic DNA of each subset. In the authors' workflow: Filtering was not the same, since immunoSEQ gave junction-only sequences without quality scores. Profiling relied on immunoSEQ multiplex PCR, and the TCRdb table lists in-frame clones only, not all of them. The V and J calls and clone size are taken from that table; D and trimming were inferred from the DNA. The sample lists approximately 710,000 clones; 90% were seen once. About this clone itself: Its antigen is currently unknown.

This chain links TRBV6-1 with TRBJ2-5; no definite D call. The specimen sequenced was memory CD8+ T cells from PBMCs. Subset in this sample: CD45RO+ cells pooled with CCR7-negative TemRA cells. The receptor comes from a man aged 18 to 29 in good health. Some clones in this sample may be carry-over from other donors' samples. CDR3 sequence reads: CASSEGPRSWVSQETQYF. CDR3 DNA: TGTGCCAGCAGTGAAGGGCCAAGGAGCTGGGTCAGTCAAGAGACCCAGTACTTC.